This T cell receptor (beta chain) stems from a study of OX40 agonist ivuxolimab in advanced cancers. Study results and caveats: Partial responders treated at 0.1-3.0 mg/kg exhibited clonal expansion among the lowest measured.

After removal of 3 bases from V and 4 bases from J, the junction contained 4 bases not matched to a gene. Looked up from germline, CDR1 is MNHNS and CDR2 is SASEGT. This CDR3 comprises 14 residues. The protocol was immunoSEQ multiplex PCR, while the TCRdb copy is restricted to in-frame clones and leaves out a portion. The sample carries about 49,000 clones, 75% to 90% recorded once. On this clone: The antigen is not known.

This clonotype was obtained from an adult with an advanced solid tumor such as melanoma, head and neck, liver or kidney cancer. The rearrangement joins TRBV6-1 to TRBJ1-2, with 8 nucleotides matching TRBD1. Sequencing used CD4+ or CD8+ T cells sorted from blood, obtained in a trial of the OX40 agonist ivuxolimab. CDR3 coding DNA: TGTGCCAGCAGTGAGGGGGACAGGCCCTATGGCTACACCTTC. Its protein product is CASSEGDRPYGYTF.